A single sample is the source of the 26 T cell receptor beta chains below, sequenced in a study of cytomegalovirus exposure and HLA in healthy donors. The PCR ran on 60 Vbeta and 13 Jbeta primers. Clones were read by immunoSEQ multiplex PCR, and TCRdb kept only the in-frame ones, dropping some. This table has about 170,000 clones, approximately 59% appearing once. Sequences were obtained from PBMCs. These receptors all come from a middle-aged man in good health and CMV-seronegative.

The chain couples TRBV15 to TRBJ2-5, with D perhaps matching TRBD2 (6 bases). Germline V gives CDR1 LNHNV, CDR2 YYDKDF (reference sequence). V was cut by 3 bases and J by 2 bases, with 13 bases left in between. The CDR3 runs 15 residues. This chain's CDR3 is CATSRGGTLQETQYF. The CDR3 DNA reads TGTGCCACCAGCAGGGGCGGGACTTTGCAAGAGACCCAGTACTTC.

The chain joins TRBV5-1 to TRBJ1-1; possibly TRBD1 for D (5 bases). The V end lost 7 bases, the J end lost 2 bases, and 15 bases lay between the germline ends. CDR3 size: 14 residues. Germline lookup yields CDR1 SGHRS and CDR2 YFSETQ. The CDR3 protein is CASAIGVTNTEAFF. In nucleotides, the CDR3 is TGCGCCAGCGCGATAGGGGTCACTAACACTGAAGCTTTCTTT.

V gene TRBV9 combines with J gene TRBJ2-3; 7 nucleotides agree with TRBD2. The junction had 6 bases not matched to a gene; V was cut back by 1 base and J by 7 bases. The CDR3 consists of 14 residues. Looked up from germline, CDR1 is SGDLS and CDR2 is YYNGEE. The CDR3 coding sequence is TGTGCCAGCAGCGTACAACGGGAGGAGAATACGCAGTATTTT. This encodes CASSVQREENTQYF.

This clone has only a few counts. Other DNA sequences in the same sample also yield this CDR3. V usage is TRBV19 and J usage is TRBJ1-1; TRBD1 matches at 7 bases. In germline, CDR1 is LNHDA, CDR2 SQIVND (reference sequence). The CDR3 spans 14 residues. Trimming at V came to 5 bases and at J to 0 bases, leaving 3 bases not matched to a gene. Written as DNA, the CDR3 is TGTGCCAGTAGTTCGGGACAGCTGAACACTGAAGCTTTCTTT. It translates to CASSSGQLNTEAFF.

This CDR3 reads CASSYPSTGETEAFF. In DNA form, the CDR3 reads TGTGCCAGCAGCTACCCTTCTACAGGGGAGACTGAAGCTTTCTTT. The chain uses TRBV7-9 and TRBJ1-1; 7 positions agree with TRBD1. The CDR3 runs to 15 residues. The germline CDR1 and CDR2 sequences are SEHNR and FQNEAQ (reference sequence). Unmatched junction bases numbered 10, after V lost 4 bases and J lost 5 bases.

This clone came up a few times. The V and J genes are TRBV18 and TRBJ1-4; D not certain. Germline-derived CDR1 and CDR2 are KGHSH and LQKENI. Trimming shortened V by 3 bases and J by 0 bases, and 8 bases separated the two germline ends. The length of the CDR3 is 15 residues. The chain's CDR3 is CASSPTAATNEKLFF. CDR3 nucleotide sequence: TGTGCCAGCTCACCTACAGCAGCAACTAATGAAAAACTGTTTTTT.

Remarks on this clone: Other DNA sequences of this sample code for an identical CDR3. The chain links TRBV7-2 to TRBJ2-7; D possibly corresponds to TRBD2 (5 bases). Trimming took 6 bases from V and 1 from J, leaving 13 bases between them. CDR1 SGHTA and CDR2 FQGNSA come from the germline V gene. CDR3 length equals 14 residues. CDR3 protein: CASRFPGSSYEQYF. The DNA for the CDR3 is TGTGCCAGCAGGTTCCCTGGGAGTTCCTACGAGCAGTACTTC. The variable domain in full, completed from reference TRBV7-2 and TRBJ2-7, reads GAGVSQSPSNKVTEKGKDVELRCDPISGHTALYWYRQSLGQGLEFLIYFQGNSAPDKSGLPSDRFSAERTGGSVSTLTIQRTQQEDSAVYLCASRFPGSSYEQYFGPGTRLTVT.

The chain employs TRBV4-1 and TRBJ1-1; a possible D gene is TRBD1 (5 bases). V gave up 2 bases and J gave up 2 bases, with 15 bases separating them. This CDR3 spans 16 amino acids. From germline, CDR1 is MGHRA and CDR2 YSYEKL. Here the CDR3 reads CASSQPRAGHNTEAFF. For the CDR3, the DNA is TGCGCCAGCAGCCAACCCCGCGCAGGGCACAACACTGAAGCTTTCTTT.

This clone was picked up one time. The rearrangement joins TRBV29-1 to TRBJ1-1; D is ambiguous. Looked up from germline, CDR1 is SQVTM and CDR2 is ANQGSEA. Trimming shortened V by 4 bases and J by 6 bases, and 15 bases separated the two germline ends. The CDR3 sequence is 13 residues long. The CDR3 loop is CSVGGGFGPEAFF. The CDR3 nucleotides read TGCAGCGTTGGAGGAGGGTTCGGACCTGAAGCTTTCTTT.

The genes are TRBV28 and TRBJ1-5; D remains unclear. Trimming removed 3 bases at V and 8 bases at J, with 17 bases between. CDR3 length equals 15 residues. The germline V gene encodes CDR1 MDHEN and CDR2 SYDVKM. Here the CDR3 reads CASSLGSGGLKPQHF. Written as DNA, the CDR3 is TGTGCCAGCAGTTTGGGGAGCGGAGGGTTAAAGCCCCAGCATTTT.

Points on this clone: The sample carries other DNA sequences with the same CDR3. This chain connects TRBV7-2 to TRBJ1-5; weak D call: TRBD1 (5 bases). Per the germline V gene, CDR1 is SGHTA and CDR2 is FQGNSA. V shed 4 bases and J shed 7 bases, with 11 bases lying between them. The CDR3 has 13 amino acids. The CDR3 region is CASSSQGRQPQHF. CDR3 DNA sequence: TGTGCCAGCAGCTCGCAGGGTCGGCAGCCCCAGCATTTT.

This clone was found a few times. The chain has TRBV11-2 and TRBJ1-1; D perhaps matches TRBD1 (6 bases). The CDR3 consists of 15 residues. Trimming shortened V by 4 bases and J by 4 bases, and 16 bases separated the two germline ends. Germline CDR1 reads SGHAT; CDR2 reads FQNNGV. CDR3 amino acids: CASSSWDRRGTEAFF. CDR3 nucleotides: TGTGCCAGCAGCTCCTGGGACCGCAGGGGCACTGAAGCTTTCTTT.

The chain couples TRBV5-1 to TRBJ2-1; TRBD2 is a possible D gene (7 bases). The germline V gene encodes CDR1 SGHRS and CDR2 YFSETQ. V gave up 4 bases and J gave up 0 bases, with 14 bases separating them. This CDR3 comprises 16 residues. Here the CDR3 reads CASSGGAISSYNEQFF. In DNA form, the CDR3 reads TGCGCCAGCAGCGGGGGGGCGATTAGCTCCTACAATGAGCAGTTCTTC.

CDR3 protein: CASSWGLTNYGYTF. As DNA, the CDR3 is TGTGCCAGCAGCTGGGGACTAACTAACTATGGCTACACCTTC. The rearrangement uses TRBV7-2 and TRBJ1-2, with D perhaps TRBD1 (5 bases). Germline values: CDR1 SGHTA, CDR2 FQGNSA. Deletions cut 4 bases from V and 0 bases from J, with 9 bases between. CDR3 size: 14 residues. The variable domain in full, completed from reference TRBV7-2 and TRBJ1-2, reads GAGVSQSPSNKVTEKGKDVELRCDPISGHTALYWYRQSLGQGLEFLIYFQGNSAPDKSGLPSDRFSAERTGGSVSTLTIQRTQQEDSAVYLCASSWGLTNYGYTFGSGTRLTVV.

The chain carries TRBV12-5 and TRBJ1-5; 7 bases match TRBD1. The CDR3 length is 16 residues. Germline CDR1 reads LGHNT; CDR2 reads FRNRAP. V lost 4 bases, J lost 0 bases, and 6 bases stayed unmatched. The CDR3 here is CASGSGQFNSNQPQHF. The CDR3 DNA follows: TGTGCTAGTGGTTCGGGACAGTTTAATAGCAATCAGCCCCAGCATTTT. The full variable domain, completed using reference TRBV12-5 and TRBJ1-5, is DARVTQTPRHKVTEMGQEVTMRCQPILGHNTVFWYRQTMMQGLELLAYFRNRAPLDDSGMPKDRFSAEMPDATLATLKIQPSEPRDSAVYFCASGSGQFNSNQPQHFGDGTRLSIL.

As for this clone: The junction does not match germline at one end; this may be a read error. The sample carries other DNA sequences with the same CDR3. The chain employs TRBV10-3 and TRBJ2-3; the match to TRBD1 covers 9 bases. CDR1 ENHRY and CDR2 SYGVKD come from the germline V gene. The CDR3 covers 15 residues. CDR3 sequence: CAIRRTGDSTDTQYF. As DNA, the CDR3 is TGTGCCATCAGGCGGACAGGGGATAGCACAGATACGCAGTACTTT.

The gene calls are TRBV5-1 and TRBJ2-1; D uncertain. CDR3 length: 14 amino acids. The germline V gene has CDR1 SGHRS and CDR2 YFSETQ. The ends were cut back, 0 bases at V and 7 bases at J, with 11 bases in the middle. This chain's CDR3 is CASSLGPGGNEQFF. The CDR3 bases are TGCGCCAGCAGCTTGGGTCCGGGTGGGAATGAGCAGTTCTTC.

The chain uses TRBV29-1 and TRBJ2-7; 9 bases match TRBD1. The CDR3 is made up of 13 amino acids. Germline V lookup: CDR1 SQVTM, CDR2 ANQGSEA. V lost 4 bases, J lost 3 bases, and 4 bases stayed unmatched. The CDR3, as DNA: TGCAGCGTTGGGACAGGGGCCGTCTACGAGCAGTACTTC. It translates to CSVGTGAVYEQYF.

The chain carries TRBV6-6 and TRBJ1-5; D not certain. V was trimmed by 4 bases and J by 3 bases, leaving 10 bases between them. The CDR3 has 14 residues. Per germline, CDR1 MNHNY and CDR2 SVGAGI (reference sequence). In nucleotides, the CDR3 is TGTGCCAGCAGTTCGCCGGGGTACAATCAGCCCCAGCATTTT. Translating gives CASSSPGYNQPQHF.

This clone was observed once. The chain carries TRBV5-6 and TRBJ1-5; 7 bases line up with TRBD1. V dropped 4 bases and J dropped 0; count of bases not matched to a gene: 10. The germline gives CDR1 SGHDT, CDR2 YYEEEE. The CDR3 has 17 residues. CDR3 in DNA: TGTGCCAGCAGCCTCCGACAGGGAATATATAGCAATCAGCCCCAGCATTTT. Translated, it gives CASSLRQGIYSNQPQHF.

The J gene is TRBJ2-2, the V gene TRBV6-6; unclear D gene. With 2 bases removed from V and 2 bases from J, the gap between germline ends came to 12 bases. Germline V CDR1 and CDR2: MNHNY, SVGAGI (reference sequence). The CDR3 loop spans 16 amino acids. The CDR3 spells CASSYGLGRNTGELFF. The CDR3 nucleotides read TGTGCCAGCAGTTACGGTTTGGGCAGAAACACCGGGGAGCTGTTTTTT.

Remarks on this clone: The germline gene is not matched at one end of the junction; a read error may be the cause. The chain has TRBV6-1 and TRBJ2-1; 12 bases agree with TRBD2. The CDR3 totals 14 residues. The germline CDR1 and CDR2 sequences are MNHNS and SASEGT. This CDR3 reads CASSEGRLAGERIF. The DNA of the CDR3 is TGTGCCAGCAGTGAGGGTAGACTAGCGGGGGAGAGGATCTTC.

As for this clone: The same CDR3 arises from other DNA sequences in this sample as well. The rearrangement links TRBV18 to TRBJ2-7; TRBD1 matches at 9 bases. The CDR3 consists of 14 residues. CDR1 is KGHSH and CDR2 is LQKENI in the germline V gene. Trimming cost V 3 bases and J 4 bases; bases outside gene matches: 4. As DNA, the CDR3 is TGTGCCAGCTCACCGGGACAGGGTGCGTACGAGCAGTACTTC. Protein product: CASSPGQGAYEQYF. The full variable domain, with the rest looked up from reference TRBV18 and TRBJ2-7, is NAGVMQNPRHLVRRRGQEARLRCSPMKGHSHVYWYRQLPEEGLKFMVYLQKENIIDESGMPKERFSAEFPKEGPSILRIQQVVRGDSAAYFCASSPGQGAYEQYFGPGTRLTVT.

The chain couples TRBV7-9 to TRBJ1-1; D unclear. The V gene lost 1 base and the J gene lost 1 base, with 4 bases spanning the gap. CDR1 is SEHNR and CDR2 is FQNEAQ in the germline V gene (reference sequence). The CDR3 consists of 13 residues. In DNA, the CDR3 is TGTGCCAGCAGCTTAGGGCAGAACACTGAAGCTTTCTTT. Its protein is CASSLGQNTEAFF.

In this sample, this clone turned up a few times. The V call is TRBV5-5, the J call TRBJ2-7, with 8 bases matching TRBD1. Germline CDR1 SGHKS, CDR2 YYEKEE (reference sequence). V was pared by 1 base and J by 4 bases, with 7 bases of the junction left unmatched. The CDR3 spans 15 residues. The CDR3 region has the DNA TGTGCCAGCAGCTTGTCAGGACAGGGTCTTTACGAGCAGTACTTC. Its protein product is CASSLSGQGLYEQYF.

The rearrangement links TRBV7-2 to TRBJ2-1, with a possible D match to TRBD1 (5 bases). Per germline, CDR1 SGHTA and CDR2 FQGNSA. This CDR3 spans 17 amino acids. Trimming pared 0 bases from V and 1 base from J, leaving 13 bases between. CDR3 region: CASSLARTGPSYNEQFF. DNA of the CDR3: TGTGCCAGCAGCTTAGCGAGAACAGGTCCTTCCTACAATGAGCAGTTCTTC.